This TCR beta chain was sequenced in a study of T cell changes during pregnancy in multiple sclerosis. Germline CDR1 reads SGDLS; CDR2 reads YYNGEE. Trimming stripped 0 bases from V and 7 bases from J, with 13 bases between. CDR3 size: 14 residues. Here immunoSEQ multiplex PCR was the method, and the copy in TCRdb shows in-frame clones only, minus some. This table holds 79,000 or so clones, around 93% found once. The sequence was collected from a female donor in good health, enrolled as a control in a pregnancy study. The input for sequencing was peripheral blood, taken in the first trimester of pregnancy. The J gene is TRBJ1-1, the V gene TRBV9; D is possibly TRBD1 (6 bases). Written as DNA, the CDR3 is TGTGCCAGCAGCGTAGGGGGGGGGCTCAATGAAGCTTTCTTT. Its protein is CASSVGGGLNEAFF.